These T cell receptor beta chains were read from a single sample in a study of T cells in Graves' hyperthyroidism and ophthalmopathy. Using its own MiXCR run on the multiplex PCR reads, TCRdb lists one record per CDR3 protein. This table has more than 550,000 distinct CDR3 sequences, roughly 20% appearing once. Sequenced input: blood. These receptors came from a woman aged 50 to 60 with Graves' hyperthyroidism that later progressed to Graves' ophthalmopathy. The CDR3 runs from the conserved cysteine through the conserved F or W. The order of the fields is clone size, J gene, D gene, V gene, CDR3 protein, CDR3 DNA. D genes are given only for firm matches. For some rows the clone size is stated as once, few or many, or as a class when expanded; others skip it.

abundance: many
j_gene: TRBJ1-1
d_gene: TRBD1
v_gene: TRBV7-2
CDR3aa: CASSFGTGGVEAFF
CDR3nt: TGTGCCAGCAGCTTCGGGACAGGGGGCGTTGAAGCTTTCTTT

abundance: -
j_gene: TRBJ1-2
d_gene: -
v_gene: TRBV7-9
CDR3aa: CASSFPLGTDGYTF
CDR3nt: TGTGCCAGCAGCTTCCCCTTGGGGACGGATGGCTACACCTTC

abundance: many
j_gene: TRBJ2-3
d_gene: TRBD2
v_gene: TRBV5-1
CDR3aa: CASSWSTSGEVTDTQYF
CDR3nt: TGCGCCAGCAGCTGGAGCACTAGCGGGGAGGTGACAGATACGCAGTATTTT

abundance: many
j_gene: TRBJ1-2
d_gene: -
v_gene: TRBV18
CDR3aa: CASSPQGADGYTF
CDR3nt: TGTGCCAGCTCACCCCAGGGAGCTGATGGCTACACCTTC

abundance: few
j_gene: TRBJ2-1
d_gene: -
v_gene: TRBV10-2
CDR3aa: CASNPARRIIDEQFF
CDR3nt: TGCGCCAGCAACCCCGCGAGGCGCATAATCGATGAGCAGTTCTTC

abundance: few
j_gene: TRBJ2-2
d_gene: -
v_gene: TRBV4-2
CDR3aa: CASSREGHTGELFF
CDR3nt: TGTGCCAGCAGCCGCGAAGGACATACCGGGGAGCTGTTTTTT

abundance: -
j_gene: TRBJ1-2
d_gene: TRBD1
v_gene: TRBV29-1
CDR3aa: CSALGQGDYGYTF
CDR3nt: TGCAGCGCCCTCGGACAGGGGGATTATGGCTACACCTTC

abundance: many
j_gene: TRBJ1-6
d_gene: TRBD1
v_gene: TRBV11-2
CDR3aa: CASSSQGVTNSPLHF
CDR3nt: TGTGCCAGCAGCTCGCAGGGGGTTACAAATTCACCCCTCCACTTT

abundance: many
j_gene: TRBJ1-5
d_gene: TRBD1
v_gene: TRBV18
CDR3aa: CASSPTGTGYTQPQHF
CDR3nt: TGTGCCAGCTCACCTACCGGGACAGGGTATACTCAGCCCCAGCATTTT

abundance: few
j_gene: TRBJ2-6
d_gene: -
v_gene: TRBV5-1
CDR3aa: CASRRKNSGANVLTF
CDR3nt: TGCGCCAGCAGAAGGAAGAACTCTGGGGCCAACGTCCTGACTTTC

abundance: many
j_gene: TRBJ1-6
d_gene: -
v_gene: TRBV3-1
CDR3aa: CASSQGGGVSPLHF
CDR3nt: TGTGCCAGCAGCCAAGGGGGGGGAGTTTCACCCCTCCACTTT

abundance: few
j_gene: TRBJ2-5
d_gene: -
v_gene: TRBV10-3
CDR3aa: CAIRPGSQETQYF
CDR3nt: TGTGCCATCAGACCCGGGTCCCAAGAGACCCAGTACTTC

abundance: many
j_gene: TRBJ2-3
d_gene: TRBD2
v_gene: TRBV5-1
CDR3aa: CASSLGLAGGYSTDTQYF
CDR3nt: TGCGCCAGCAGCTTGGGACTAGCGGGGGGCTATAGCACAGATACGCAGTATTTT

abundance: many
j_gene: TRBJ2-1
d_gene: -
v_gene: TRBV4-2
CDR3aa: CASSQVLAGDNEQFF
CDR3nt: TGCGCCAGCAGCCAAGTACTAGCTGGGGACAATGAGCAGTTCTTC

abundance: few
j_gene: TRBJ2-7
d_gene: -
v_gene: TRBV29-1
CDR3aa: CSVETDEQYF
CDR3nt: TGCAGCGTTGAGACGGACGAGCAGTACTTC

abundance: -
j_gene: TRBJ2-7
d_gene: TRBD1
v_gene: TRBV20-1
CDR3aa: CSAREGKQGPPYEQYF
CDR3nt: TGCAGTGCTAGAGAGGGGAAACAGGGGCCTCCCTACGAGCAGTACTTC

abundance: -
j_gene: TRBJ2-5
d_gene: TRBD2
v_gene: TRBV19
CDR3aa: CASSIERGPRQETQYF
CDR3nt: TGTGCCAGTAGTATCGAGCGGGGGCCGCGACAAGAGACCCAGTACTTC

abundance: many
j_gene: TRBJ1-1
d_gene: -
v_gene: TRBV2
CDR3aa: CASRTRSDTEAFF
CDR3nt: TGTGCCAGTCGAACTCGATCGGACACTGAAGCTTTCTTT

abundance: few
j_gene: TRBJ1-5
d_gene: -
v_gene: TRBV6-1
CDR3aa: CASRKDSVNQPQHF
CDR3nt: TGTGCCAGCAGGAAGGACAGCGTTAATCAGCCCCAGCATTTT

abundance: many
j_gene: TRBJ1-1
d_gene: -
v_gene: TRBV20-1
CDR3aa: CSARGWESTEAFF
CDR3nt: TGCAGTGCTAGAGGTTGGGAGAGCACTGAAGCTTTCTTT

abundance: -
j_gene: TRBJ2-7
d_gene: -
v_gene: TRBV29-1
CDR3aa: CSVGHSGEQYF
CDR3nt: TGCAGCGTTGGGCATTCGGGCGAGCAGTACTTC

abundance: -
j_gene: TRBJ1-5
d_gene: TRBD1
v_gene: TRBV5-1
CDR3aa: CASSRAGGADQPQHF
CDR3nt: TGCGCCAGCAGCAGGGCAGGGGGCGCTGATCAGCCCCAGCATTTT

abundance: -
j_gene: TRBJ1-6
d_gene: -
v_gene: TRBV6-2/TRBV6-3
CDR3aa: CASSRDLRGSYNSPLHF
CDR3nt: TGTGCCAGCAGTCGTGACCTAAGGGGCTCCTATAATTCACCCCTCCACTTT

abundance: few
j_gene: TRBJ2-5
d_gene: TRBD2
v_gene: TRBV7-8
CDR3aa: CASSIPTSAETQYF
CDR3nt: TGTGCCAGCAGCATTCCGACTAGCGCTGAGACCCAGTACTTC

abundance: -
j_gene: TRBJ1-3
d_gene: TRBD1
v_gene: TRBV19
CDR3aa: CASSRRTGTISGNTIYF
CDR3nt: TGTGCCAGTAGTCGTCGGACAGGTACTATCTCTGGAAACACCATATATTTT

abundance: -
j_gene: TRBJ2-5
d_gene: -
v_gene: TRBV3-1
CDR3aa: CASSQDMERGTQYF
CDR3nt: TGTGCCAGCAGCCAAGACATGGAAAGAGGGACCCAGTACTTC

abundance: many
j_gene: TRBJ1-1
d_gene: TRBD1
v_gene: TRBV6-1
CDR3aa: CASSEGGTGGTEAFF
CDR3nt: TGTGCCAGCAGTGAAGGGGGGACAGGGGGCACTGAAGCTTTCTTT

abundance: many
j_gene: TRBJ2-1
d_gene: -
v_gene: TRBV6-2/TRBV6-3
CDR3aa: CASTSQGRDPYNEQFF
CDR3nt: TGTGCCAGCACTTCCCAGGGGAGGGACCCCTACAATGAGCAGTTCTTC

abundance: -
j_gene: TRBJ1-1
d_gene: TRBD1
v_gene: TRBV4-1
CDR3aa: CASSLRQGAYAEAFF
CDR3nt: TGCGCCAGCAGCCTTAGACAGGGGGCGTACGCTGAAGCTTTCTTT

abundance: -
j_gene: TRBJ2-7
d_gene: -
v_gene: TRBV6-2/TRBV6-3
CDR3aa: CASSPGGTSYEQYF
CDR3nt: TGTGCCAGCAGCCCCGGGGGCACCTCCTACGAGCAGTACTTC

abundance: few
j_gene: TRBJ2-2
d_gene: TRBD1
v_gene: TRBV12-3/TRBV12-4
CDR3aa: CASSSRTGVSGELFF
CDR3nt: TGTGCCAGCAGTTCCAGGACAGGGGTATCCGGGGAGCTGTTTTTT

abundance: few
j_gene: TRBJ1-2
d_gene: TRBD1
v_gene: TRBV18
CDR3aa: CAGSAGGSGYGYTF
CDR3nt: TGTGCCGGCTCGGCAGGGGGCTCGGGCTATGGCTACACCTTC

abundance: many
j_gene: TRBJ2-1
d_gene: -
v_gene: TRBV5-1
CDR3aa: CASSVGLGVDEQFF
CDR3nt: TGCGCCAGCAGCGTAGGCCTTGGTGTAGATGAGCAGTTCTTC

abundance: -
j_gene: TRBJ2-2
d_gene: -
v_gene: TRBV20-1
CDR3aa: CSARSGGANTGELFF
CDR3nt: TGCAGTGCTAGATCCGGGGGAGCGAACACCGGGGAGCTGTTTTTT

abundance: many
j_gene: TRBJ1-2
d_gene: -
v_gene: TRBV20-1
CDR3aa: CSAKQETNYGYTF
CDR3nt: TGCAGTGCTAAACAGGAGACTAACTATGGCTACACCTTC

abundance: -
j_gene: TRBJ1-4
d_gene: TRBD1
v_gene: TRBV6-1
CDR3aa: CASRRGLNEKLFF
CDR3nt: TGTGCCAGCAGGAGGGGGCTTAATGAAAAACTGTTTTTT

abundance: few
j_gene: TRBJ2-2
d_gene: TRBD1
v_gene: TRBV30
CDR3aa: CAWKGEVSTGGAVTTGELFF
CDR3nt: TGTGCCTGGAAGGGAGAAGTATCGACAGGGGGAGCGGTCACCACCGGGGAGCTGTTTTTT

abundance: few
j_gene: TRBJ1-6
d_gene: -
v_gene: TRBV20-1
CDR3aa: CSARDLGGAYNSPLHF
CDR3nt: TGCAGTGCTAGAGATTTAGGGGGTGCCTATAATTCACCCCTCCACTTT

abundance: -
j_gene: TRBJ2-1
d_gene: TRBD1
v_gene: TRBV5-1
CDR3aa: CASSLQGNQASYNEQFF
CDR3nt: TGCGCCAGCAGCTTACAGGGGAACCAGGCCTCCTACAATGAGCAGTTCTTC

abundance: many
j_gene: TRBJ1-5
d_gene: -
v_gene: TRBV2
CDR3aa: CASSDDIGQPQHF
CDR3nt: TGTGCCAGCAGTGATGACATAGGCCAGCCCCAGCATTTT

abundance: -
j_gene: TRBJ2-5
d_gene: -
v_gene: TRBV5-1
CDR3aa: CAGSLVETQYF
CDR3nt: TGCGCCGGCAGCTTGGTGGAGACCCAGTACTTC

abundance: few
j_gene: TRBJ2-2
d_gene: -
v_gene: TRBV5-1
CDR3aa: CASSLVGPKPNTGELFF
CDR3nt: TGCGCCAGCAGCTTGGTTGGACCCAAACCGAACACCGGGGAGCTGTTTTTT

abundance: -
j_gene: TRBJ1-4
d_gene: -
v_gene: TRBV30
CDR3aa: CALCPWGADEKLFF
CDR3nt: TGTGCCTTATGCCCATGGGGGGCCGATGAAAAACTGTTTTTT

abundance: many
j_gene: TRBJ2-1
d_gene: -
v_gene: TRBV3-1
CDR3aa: CASSQALRGYEQFF
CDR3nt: TGTGCCAGCAGCCAAGCCCTTAGAGGGTATGAGCAGTTCTTC

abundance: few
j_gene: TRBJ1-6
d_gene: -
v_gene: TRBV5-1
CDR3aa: CASSLENQNSPLHF
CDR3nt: TGCGCCAGCAGCTTGGAGAACCAGAATTCACCCCTCCACTTT

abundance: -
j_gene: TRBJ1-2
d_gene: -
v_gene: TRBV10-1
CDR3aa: CASSESGISGYTF
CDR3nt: TGCGCCAGCAGTGAGTCGGGAATCTCTGGCTACACCTTC

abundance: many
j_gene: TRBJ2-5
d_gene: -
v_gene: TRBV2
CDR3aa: CASSDEKGPTQETQYF
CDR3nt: TGTGCCAGCAGTGACGAGAAGGGGCCCACCCAAGAGACCCAGTACTTC

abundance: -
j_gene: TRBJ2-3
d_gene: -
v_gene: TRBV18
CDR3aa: CASSPYGRSADTQYF
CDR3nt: TGTGCCAGCTCACCGTACGGACGTAGCGCAGATACGCAGTATTTT